The text below deals with one T cell receptor (beta chain). Antigen unknown. This sample was included in a study of cytomegalovirus exposure and HLA in healthy donors. Findings and caveats of the study: Roughly uniform sequencing depth across donors was assumed, possibly incorrectly. In a later analysis, V- and J-gene trimming of beta chains associated with a DCLRE1C missense variant, replicated independently. The study dropped some indistinguishable V segments, TRBV6-2 and TRBV6-3 among them.

In the PCR, 60 Vbeta and 13 Jbeta primers were used. Sequenced by immunoSEQ multiplex PCR; TCRdb stores in-frame clones only, minus some. Altogether some 130,000 clones are present, roughly 80% being singletons, with the ten largest covering just over 2.5%. Germline V gene sequence: CDR1 SGHRS, CDR2 YFSETQ. V lost 2 bases, J lost 7 bases, and 10 bases lay in between. The CDR3 contains 13 residues. The receptor's source is a man aged 25 to 40 in good health and CMV-seronegative. The source material was PBMCs. V gene TRBV5-1 combines with J gene TRBJ2-1, with TRBD1 as a possible D gene (6 bases). The CDR3: CASSFDRRNEQFF. For the CDR3, the DNA is TGCGCCAGCAGCTTCGACAGGAGGAATGAGCAGTTCTTC.